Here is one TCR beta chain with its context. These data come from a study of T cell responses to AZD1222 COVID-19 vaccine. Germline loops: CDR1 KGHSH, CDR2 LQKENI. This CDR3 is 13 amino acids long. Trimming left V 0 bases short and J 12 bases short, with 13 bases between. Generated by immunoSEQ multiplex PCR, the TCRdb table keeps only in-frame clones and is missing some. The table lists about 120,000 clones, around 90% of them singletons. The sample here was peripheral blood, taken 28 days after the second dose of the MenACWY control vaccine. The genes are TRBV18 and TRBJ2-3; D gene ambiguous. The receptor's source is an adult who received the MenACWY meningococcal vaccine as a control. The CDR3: CASSPPARPSQYF. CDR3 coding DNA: TGTGCCAGCTCACCACCGGCCAGGCCCTCTCAGTATTTT.